A selection of T cell receptor beta chains follows, all from one sample in a study of blood T cell repertoires in COVID-19. Assay: immunoSEQ multiplex PCR; the TCRdb copy retains only in-frame clones and omits some. Of over 250,000 clones detected, 65% to 90% appear once; the ten largest clones hold 4.5% to 6%. Sequences were obtained from peripheral blood. The receptors shown here come from a man aged 45-60 years with active or convalescent COVID-19. CDR3s include the opening cysteine and the closing phenylalanine or tryptophan. Fields, in order: CDR3 length, D gene, clone size, V gene, CDR3 protein. A D gene is named only where the DNA matches it firmly. For some rows the clone size is stated as once, few or many, or as a class when expanded; others skip it.

>15|-|many|TRBV2
CASSERGSGPDGYTF
>17|-|-|TRBV19
CASSMYSRRKGGQPQHF
>15|TRBD2|-|TRBV7-6
CASRPTGGMDNEQFF
>17|TRBD1|-|TRBV18
CASSLTAGTGEGEKLFF
>14|TRBD1|-|TRBV6-1
CASSESRGHQPQHF
>14|-|-|TRBV19
CASSAPFGNTEAFF
>16|-|-|TRBV11-2
CASSLVGGDATGELFF
>13|-|-|TRBV6-5
CASRQQGTHEQYF
>14|-|-|TRBV19
CASTDRQPYNEQFF
>13|-|-|TRBV19
CASSILIQETQYF
>11|-|-|TRBV30
CAWSSGWEQYF
>18|TRBD2|-|TRBV5-4
CASRATRTGTSATDTQYF
>14|-|-|TRBV4-3
CASSQEPPADTQYF
>17|-|-|TRBV21-1
CASTPGWGLWANYGYTF
>18|-|-|TRBV18
CASSRQGTSRTGTDTQYF
>11|-|-|TRBV2
CASRLHETQYF
>16|-|-|TRBV5-6
CASSLGTAKGNQPQHF
>14|-|-|TRBV6-2/TRBV6-3
CASNYRDSTDTQYF
>16|-|-|TRBV24-1
CATRLPDWTTGNTIYF
>13|-|-|TRBV2
CASSDVRGETQYF
>15|-|-|TRBV28
CASSSTGRANEKLFF
>15|TRBD1|-|TRBV2
CASTGDRGRASPLHF
>13|TRBD1|-|TRBV30
CAWSLGQGRPLHF
>13|-|-|TRBV11-2
CASSLAGSYEQYF
>11|-|-|TRBV20-1
CSAIRLSEQFF
>14|TRBD2|once|TRBV5-4
CASSRSGHTDTQYF
>13|TRBD1|-|TRBV19
CASSEGANTEAFF
>13|-|few|TRBV25-1
CADIEGHTGELFF
>12|-|-|TRBV10-3
CAIKGVPDTQYF
>12|-|-|TRBV16
CASSGRPYEQYF
>15|TRBD2|-|TRBV5-4
CASSFRTSGYNEQFF
>14|TRBD1|-|TRBV28
CASRTGGSVETQYF
>16|TRBD2|-|TRBV27
CASRGTSGRVGNEQFF
>14|TRBD2|-|TRBV3-1/TRBV3-2
CASSPLGGAYEQYF
>14|-|-|TRBV7-9
CASSFGPSPGEQFF
>16|TRBD1|once|TRBV5-1
CASSSYYRGIYNEQFF
>13|-|-|TRBV5-1
CASSPVYQETQYF
>12|-|-|TRBV29-1
CSVAEGTETQYF
>15|TRBD2|-|TRBV5-1
CASSSTAGGWETQYF
>15|TRBD2|-|TRBV7-3
CASSPTGGRRNEQFF
>12|TRBD2|-|TRBV11-2
CASTKSGDEQFF
>16|-|-|TRBV6-7
CASSYFEASRDQPQHF
>15|TRBD2|-|TRBV6-2/TRBV6-3
CASSLIAGASDTQYF
>13|TRBD1|-|TRBV12-3/TRBV12-4
CASSRTGITEAFF
>14|TRBD1|-|TRBV30
CAWSVTGGTGELFF
>19|TRBD1|-|TRBV6-2/TRBV6-3
CASSYSMGRPSAGGNEQFF
>15|-|-|TRBV11-3
CASSEGTSLWNEQFF
>13|-|once|TRBV19
CASSIDNNSPLHF
>14|TRBD2|-|TRBV10-2
CASSKLAGVNIQYF
>17|-|-|TRBV3-1/TRBV3-2
CASSPLGGEGSHNEQFF
>15|TRBD1|-|TRBV19
CASSPWTGTNYGYTF
>17|TRBD1|-|TRBV5-6
CASSLVPSDRARDEQYF
>15|-|few|TRBV12-1
CASSLRCGLIRAQHF
>12|-|-|TRBV6-5
CASSPGSYGYTF